One sample yielded the 27 T cell receptor beta chains listed below, sequenced in a study of blood T cell repertoires in COVID-19. Measured with immunoSEQ multiplex PCR; TCRdb has only the in-frame clones, and not every one. The sample shows 71,000 or so clones, over 80% of them seen only once. Sequencing used peripheral blood. Receptors originate from a man aged 50 to 59 with active COVID-19.

The chain uses TRBV5-1 and TRBJ1-2, with D possibly being TRBD1 (5 bases). This CDR3 spans 14 amino acids. CDR1 is SGHRS, CDR2 YFSETQ, per germline. Between the trimmed V and J ends, which lost 4 bases and 5 bases, there was a span of 15 bases. The CDR3 sequence: CASSPRGQGYGYTF. CDR3 DNA: TGCGCCAGCAGCCCGAGAGGACAAGGGTATGGCTACACCTTC.

The V gene is TRBV7-8, the J gene TRBJ1-6, with TRBD1 matching over 7 bases. Trimming took 2 bases from V and 7 from J; bases not matched to a gene: 11. The CDR3 has 17 residues. In germline, CDR1 is SGHVS, CDR2 FQNEAQ. CDR3 sequence reads: CASSLLSGTETNSPLHF. The CDR3 DNA sequence: TGTGCCAGCAGCTTATTGTCCGGGACAGAAACGAATTCACCCCTCCACTTT.

The rearrangement joins TRBV25-1 to TRBJ2-7, with TRBD1 matching 9 bases. There are 15 residues in the CDR3. J gave up 5 bases and V 3 bases, and 8 bases lay outside the gene matches. Looked up from germline, CDR1 is MGHDK and CDR2 is SYGVNS. Here the CDR3 DNA reads TGTGCCAGCAGTGACCTGACAGGGGGTAACCACGAGCAGTACTTC. It translates to CASSDLTGGNHEQYF.

This clone has a single count. This chain connects TRBV7-9 to TRBJ2-5, with 8 bases identical to TRBD1. Germline CDR1 reads SEHNR; CDR2 reads FQNEAQ (reference sequence). This CDR3 is built from 15 residues. The V gene end was trimmed by 2 bases and the J gene end by 5 bases; junction bases not matched to a gene: 7. The CDR3, as DNA: TGTGCCAGCAGCTTATTCCCAGGGGGCGCCGAGACCCAGTACTTC. Translation gives CASSLFPGGAETQYF.

CDR3 protein: CASSLSYSGRDGRTYEQYF. The CDR3 nucleotides read TGCGCCAGCAGCTTGTCCTATAGCGGGAGAGATGGGAGGACCTACGAGCAGTACTTC. This chain connects TRBV5-1 to TRBJ2-7, with TRBD2 identical over 9 bases. V shed 1 base, J shed 2 bases, and the junction held 16 bases outside the gene matches. The CDR3 contains 19 residues. Germline V CDR1 and CDR2: SGHRS, YFSETQ.

The chain combines TRBV4-3 with TRBJ2-3; perhaps TRBD1 as D (6 bases). Trimming left V 0 bases short and J 2 bases short, with 12 bases between. CDR1 and CDR2 (germline): LGHNA, YSLEER. This CDR3 contains 16 residues. CDR3 sequence (DNA): TGCGCCAGCAGCCAAGATGACAGGTCTTACACAGATACGCAGTATTTT. Residues: CASSQDDRSYTDTQYF.

The chain combines TRBV2 with TRBJ2-1, with no clear D. Germline V CDR1 and CDR2: SNHLY, FYNNEI. This CDR3 comprises 14 residues. V lost 4 bases and J lost 0, with 7 bases in between. The CDR3 DNA sequence: TGTGCCAGCAGTGGTGATAGCTCCTACAATGAGCAGTTCTTC. This encodes CASSGDSSYNEQFF.

J is TRBJ2-7 and V is TRBV27, with TRBD2 matching 7 bases. CDR3 length equals 15 residues. Germline V CDR1 and CDR2: MNHEY, SMNVEV (reference sequence). V lost 2 bases, J lost 3 bases, and 7 bases stayed unmatched. The CDR3 sequence is CASSLGLADYYEQYF. The CDR3 DNA is TGTGCCAGCAGTTTAGGGCTAGCGGATTACTACGAGCAGTACTTC.

This clone was observed once. This chain links TRBV11-2 with TRBJ2-7; D ambiguous. CDR1 is SGHAT and CDR2 is FQNNGV in the germline V gene. V gave up 0 bases and J gave up 2 bases, with 11 bases separating them. The CDR3 is made up of 15 amino acids. CDR3: CASSLEAGLAYEQYF. Written as DNA, the CDR3 is TGTGCCAGCAGCTTAGAGGCAGGCCTGGCCTACGAGCAGTACTTC.

V and J are TRBV5-4 and TRBJ2-1; no clear D. The V end lost 0 bases, the J end lost 6 bases, and 4 bases lay between the germline ends. This CDR3 is built from 12 residues. Germline values: CDR1 SGHNT, CDR2 YYREEE (reference sequence). The CDR3, as DNA: TGTGCCAGCAGCTTGGCCGGCAATGAGCAGTTCTTC. This encodes CASSLAGNEQFF.

This clone was counted a few times. This rearrangement joins TRBV2 to TRBJ2-2, with TRBD1 identical over 8 bases. Germline CDR1 is SNHLY and CDR2 is FYNNEI. The CDR3 runs to 13 residues. Trimming took 6 bases from V and 6 from J; bases not matched to a gene: 3. The chain's CDR3 is CASSLQGAGELFF. The CDR3 DNA is TGTGCCAGCAGCCTACAGGGGGCCGGGGAGCTGTTTTTT.

The chain recombines TRBV6-2 or TRBV6-3 with TRBJ2-6, with TRBD2 as a possible D gene (5 bases). The germline gives CDR1 MNHEY, CDR2 SVGEGT. V lost 5 bases and J lost 0, with 17 bases in between. This CDR3 is built from 18 residues. As DNA, the CDR3 is TGTGCCAGCAGTCCAGAGGGTGGCCACCGCTCTGGGGCCAACGTCCTGACTTTC. As protein: CASSPEGGHRSGANVLTF.

This clone has only a few counts. V gene TRBV3-1 (or the pseudogene TRBV3-2) combines with J gene TRBJ1-3; tentative D call: TRBD1 (6 bases). The CDR3 contains 16 residues. Germline values: CDR1 LGHDT, CDR2 YNNKEL (reference sequence). V was trimmed by 5 bases and J by 0 bases, leaving 14 bases between them. This chain's CDR3 is CASSSGTPSSGNTIYF. DNA for the CDR3: TGTGCCAGCAGCTCCGGGACACCAAGCTCTGGAAACACCATATATTTT.

V usage is TRBV5-1 and J usage is TRBJ2-7; D perhaps matches TRBD2 (5 bases). Germline loops: CDR1 SGHRS, CDR2 YFSETQ. V was pared by 0 bases and J by 4 bases, with 11 bases between. The CDR3 contains 14 residues. CDR3 DNA sequence: TGCGCCAGCAGCTTGGCGGCAGCGGTTTACGAGCAGTACTTC. Amino acid sequence: CASSLAAAVYEQYF.

The gene calls are TRBV19 and TRBJ2-7, with D possibly TRBD2 on 6 matching bases. CDR3 size: 16 residues. Germline CDR1 is LNHDA and CDR2 is SQIVND (reference sequence). V lost 1 base to trimming and J lost 2 bases, with 15 bases between them. The chain's CDR3 is CASSIVSGELPYEQYF. The CDR3 DNA reads as TGTGCCAGTAGTATAGTTAGCGGCGAACTTCCCTACGAGCAGTACTTC.

The chain carries TRBV28 and TRBJ2-1; perhaps TRBD1 as D (6 bases). V was cut by 4 bases and J by 4 bases, with 11 bases left in between. The CDR3 extends over 14 amino acids. Germline CDR1 and CDR2: MDHEN and SYDVKM. The CDR3 reads CASSSDSPYNEQFF. The DNA for the CDR3 is TGTGCCAGCAGTTCGGACAGTCCTTACAATGAGCAGTTCTTC. The variable domain in full, completed from reference TRBV28 and TRBJ2-1, reads DVKVTQSSRYLVKRTGEKVFLECVQDMDHENMFWYRQDPGLGLRLIYFSYDVKMKEKGDIPEGYSVSREKKERFSLILESASTNQTSMYLCASSSDSPYNEQFFGPGTRLTVL.

CDR3 in DNA: TGTGCCAGCAGCTTAGTAGTCCGGGGGGGCTGGGAGCAGTACTTC. This translates into CASSLVVRGGWEQYF. The chain employs TRBV11-2 and TRBJ2-7, with 8 bases matching TRBD2. CDR3 length: 15 residues. The V segment lost 1 base and the J segment 7 bases; nucleotides outside the gene matches: 9. Per the germline V gene, CDR1 is SGHAT and CDR2 is FQNNGV.

The rearrangement uses TRBV5-1 and TRBJ2-4; D gene ambiguous. The CDR3 runs to 14 residues. Trimming cost V 4 bases and J 2 bases, with 10 bases left between them. Germline loops: CDR1 SGHRS, CDR2 YFSETQ. CDR3 in amino acids: CASSLSVPKNIQYF. The CDR3, as DNA: TGCGCCAGCAGCCTCAGCGTCCCCAAAAACATTCAGTACTTC. Based on the CDR3 plus reference TRBV5-1 and TRBJ2-4, the full variable domain is KAGVTQTPRYLIKTRGQQVTLSCSPISGHRSVSWYQQTPGQGLQFLFEYFSETQRNKGNFPGRFSGRQFSNSRSEMNVSTLELGDSALYLCASSLSVPKNIQYFGAGTRLSVL.

This chain joins TRBV6-5 and TRBJ2-5, with D possibly matching TRBD2 (5 bases). The V gene's germline CDR1 is MNHEY and CDR2 SVGAGI. The CDR3 covers 14 residues. Trimming took 4 bases from V and 3 from J, leaving 12 bases between them. The CDR3 nucleotides are TGTGCCAGCAGTTCCCCGACACTAGAAGAGACCCAGTACTTC. Encoded protein: CASSSPTLEETQYF.

The V call is TRBV12-5, the J call TRBJ2-7, with 10 positions matching TRBD2. The length of the CDR3 is 15 residues. V trimming: 6 bases; J trimming: 0 bases; junction bases outside the gene matches: 5. Germline CDR1 LGHNT, CDR2 FRNRAP. CDR3: CASGHTSGVSYEQYF. The CDR3 nucleotides are TGTGCTAGTGGGCATACTAGCGGGGTCTCCTACGAGCAGTACTTC.

The J gene is TRBJ2-7, the V gene TRBV28, with 7 bases identical to TRBD1. Trimming cost V 1 base and J 2 bases; bases outside gene matches: 5. Germline V gene lookup returns CDR1 MDHEN and CDR2 SYDVKM. The CDR3 sequence is 15 residues long. CDR3 bases: TGTGCCAGCAGTTTATCGGGGACAGTAACCTACGAGCAGTACTTC. It is translated as CASSLSGTVTYEQYF.

The gene calls are TRBV10-3 and TRBJ1-2; D is undetermined. Germline CDR1 ENHRY, CDR2 SYGVKD. The CDR3 contains 14 residues. Trimming removed 6 bases at V and 4 bases at J, with 15 bases between. DNA of the CDR3: TGTGCCATCAGCGCTGTACAGTCACTCTATGGCTACACCTTC. Translation gives CAISAVQSLYGYTF.

This chain joins TRBV4-1 and TRBJ1-2, with D unresolved. There are 15 residues in the CDR3. CDR1 is MGHRA, CDR2 YSYEKL, per germline. The germline V and J ends were trimmed by 4 bases and 3 bases, with 15 bases remaining between them. The CDR3: CASSPPGKEDYGYTF. CDR3 DNA: TGCGCCAGCAGCCCCCCCGGCAAAGAGGACTATGGCTACACCTTC.

The CDR3 DNA is TGTGCCAGCAGTCGAGGGGGACAGGGCTACGAGCAGTACTTC. As protein: CASSRGGQGYEQYF. This sequence joins TRBV6-2 or TRBV6-3 and TRBJ2-7; 9 bases line up with TRBD1. The trim removed 5 bases at V and 3 bases at J, leaving 5 bases unmatched. CDR3 length: 14 amino acids. Germline V lookup: CDR1 MNHEY, CDR2 SVGEGT.

The V call is TRBV27, the J call TRBJ1-1, with D possibly matching TRBD1 (6 bases). The V end was cut by 5 bases, the J end by 4 bases, with 20 bases between. Germline V CDR1 and CDR2: MNHEY, SMNVEV (reference sequence). The CDR3 spans 16 residues. The CDR3 DNA follows: TGTGCCAGCAGTCGTCTACAGGGTTGGGGGTCCACTGAAGCTTTCTTT. Translated, it gives CASSRLQGWGSTEAFF.

The rearrangement links TRBV4-2 to TRBJ2-6; the match to TRBD1 covers 7 bases. Germline V gene sequence: CDR1 LGHNA, CDR2 YNFKEQ. CDR3 size: 18 residues. Losses at the gene ends were 9 bases for V and 0 bases for J; bases not matched to a gene: 14. Here the CDR3 reads CASSYTGTANSGANVLTF. In DNA form, the CDR3 reads TGTGCCAGTTCCTATACCGGGACAGCCAACTCTGGGGCCAACGTCCTGACTTTC.

This clone appeared a few times. In DNA, the CDR3 is TGTGCCAGCAGCTGGAATAGCGGGAGTAGCACAGATACGCAGTATTTT. Amino acid sequence: CASSWNSGSSTDTQYF. V gene TRBV5-4 combines with J gene TRBJ2-3; 9 positions match TRBD2. Per germline, CDR1 SGHNT and CDR2 YYREEE (reference sequence). The CDR3 extends over 16 amino acids. V was pared by 3 bases and J by 0 bases, with 5 bases of the junction left unmatched.